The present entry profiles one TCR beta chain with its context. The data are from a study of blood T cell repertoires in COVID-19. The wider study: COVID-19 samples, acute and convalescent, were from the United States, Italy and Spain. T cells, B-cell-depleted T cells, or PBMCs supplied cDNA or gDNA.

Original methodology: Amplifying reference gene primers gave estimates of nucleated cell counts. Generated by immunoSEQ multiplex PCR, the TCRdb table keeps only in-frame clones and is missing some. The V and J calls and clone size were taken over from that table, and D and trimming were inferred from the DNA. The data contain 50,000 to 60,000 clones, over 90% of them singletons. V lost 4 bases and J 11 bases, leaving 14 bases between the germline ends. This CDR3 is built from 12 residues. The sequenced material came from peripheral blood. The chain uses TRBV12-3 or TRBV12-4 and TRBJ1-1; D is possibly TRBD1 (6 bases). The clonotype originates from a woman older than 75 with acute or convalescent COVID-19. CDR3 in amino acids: CASSSRGGPAFF. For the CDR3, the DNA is TGTGCCAGCAGTTCACGGGGGGGCCCGGCTTTCTTT.